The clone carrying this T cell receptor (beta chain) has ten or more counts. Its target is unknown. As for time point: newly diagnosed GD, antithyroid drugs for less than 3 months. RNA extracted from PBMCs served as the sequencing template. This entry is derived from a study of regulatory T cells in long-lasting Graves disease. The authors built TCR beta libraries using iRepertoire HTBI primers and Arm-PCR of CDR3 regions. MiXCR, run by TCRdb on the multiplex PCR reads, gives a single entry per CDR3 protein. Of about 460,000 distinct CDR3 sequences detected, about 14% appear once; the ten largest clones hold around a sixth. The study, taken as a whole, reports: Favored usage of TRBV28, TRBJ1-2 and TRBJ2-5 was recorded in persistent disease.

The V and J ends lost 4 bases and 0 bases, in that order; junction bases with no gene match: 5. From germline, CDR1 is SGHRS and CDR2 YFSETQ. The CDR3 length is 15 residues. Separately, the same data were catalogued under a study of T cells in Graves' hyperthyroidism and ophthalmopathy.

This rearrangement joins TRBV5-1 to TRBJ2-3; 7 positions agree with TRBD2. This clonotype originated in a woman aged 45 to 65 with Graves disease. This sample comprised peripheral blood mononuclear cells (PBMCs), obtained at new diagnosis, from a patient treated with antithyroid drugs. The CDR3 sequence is CASSTLAVSTDTQYF. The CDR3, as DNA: TGCGCCAGCAGCACCCTAGCGGTTAGCACAGATACGCAGTATTTT.